Below are 29 T cell receptor beta chains sequenced from a single sample in a study of T cell responses to AZD1222 COVID-19 vaccine. The method was immunoSEQ multiplex PCR; TCRdb's version includes in-frame clones alone and lacks a portion of them. The sample has 150,000 or so clones, over 75% seen once. The sequencing here drew on peripheral blood, taken on day 0 of AZD1222 vaccination. All receptors derive from an adult in good health.

The chain links TRBV5-6 to TRBJ1-3, with D possibly TRBD1 on 5 matching bases. The CDR3 is 16 amino acids. V gave up 4 bases and J gave up 0 bases, with 14 bases separating them. The V gene's germline CDR1 is SGHDT and CDR2 YYEEEE. The CDR3 region is CASSPGWGISGNTIYF. The CDR3 DNA is TGTGCCAGCAGCCCAGGGTGGGGGATCTCTGGAAACACCATATATTTT.

The CDR3 coding sequence is TGTGCCAGCAAAATAGACCAGACCGGGGCCAACGTCCTGACTTTC. Its protein product is CASKIDQTGANVLTF. The chain is built from TRBV6-5 and TRBJ2-6; no clear D. This CDR3 region has 15 residues. Trimming pared 7 bases from V and 4 bases from J, leaving 14 bases between. CDR1 MNHEY and CDR2 SVGAGI come from the germline V gene.

This chain connects TRBV30 to TRBJ2-1, with 9 bases identical to TRBD2. The V segment lost 2 bases and the J segment 12 bases; nucleotides outside the gene matches: 14. Germline values: CDR1 GTSNPN, CDR2 SVGIG (reference sequence). This CDR3 has 15 amino acids. The CDR3 coding sequence is TGTGCCTGGAGTACTGGGGCGGCGGGAGGGGAGGGGCAGTTCTTC. Amino acids: CAWSTGAAGGEGQFF.

This sequence joins TRBV10-2 and TRBJ1-1; weak D call: TRBD1 (6 bases). Trimming left V 0 bases short and J 11 bases short, with 13 bases between. This CDR3 comprises 13 residues. Per the germline V gene, CDR1 is WSHSY and CDR2 is SAAADI. The CDR3 is CASSESSGQGAFF. CDR3 sequence (DNA): TGCGCCAGCAGTGAGTCGTCGGGACAAGGGGCTTTCTTT.

The rearrangement links TRBV10-2 to TRBJ2-1, with 8 bases lining up with TRBD2. Germline V gene lookup returns CDR1 WSHSY and CDR2 SAAADI. V lost 6 bases and J lost 1; bases outside the gene matches: 11. There are 17 residues in the CDR3. The CDR3, as DNA: TGCGCCAGCAGGCACAAAACGGGACTAGTGTCCTACAATGAGCAGTTCTTC. Its protein is CASRHKTGLVSYNEQFF.

This clone occurred a few times. This chain uses TRBV18 with TRBJ1-2, with 10 bases that match TRBD1. The CDR3 has 14 residues. Germline CDR1 reads KGHSH; CDR2 reads LQKENI. V lost 6 bases to trimming and J lost 5 bases; unmatched junction nucleotides: 6. DNA of the CDR3: TGTGCCAGCTCGCAGGACAGGGGGGCGTATGGCTACACCTTC. Translated, it gives CASSQDRGAYGYTF.

This rearrangement joins TRBV5-4 to TRBJ1-1; unclear D gene. The CDR3 has 12 amino acids. V gave up 0 bases and J gave up 6 bases, with 6 bases separating them. Germline CDR1 is SGHNT and CDR2 is YYREEE (reference sequence). The CDR3 reads CASSLEGAEAFF. The CDR3 nucleotides are TGTGCCAGCAGCTTGGAGGGTGCTGAAGCTTTCTTT. Looking up the rest from reference TRBV5-4 and TRBJ1-1 gives the full variable domain: ETGVTQSPTHLIKTRGQQVTLRCSSQSGHNTVSWYQQALGQGPQFIFQYYREEENGRGNFPPRFSGLQFPNYSSELNVNALELDDSALYLCASSLEGAEAFFGQGTRLTVV.

The chain carries TRBV2 and TRBJ2-1; possible D gene TRBD2, 5 bases. Germline V lookup: CDR1 SNHLY, CDR2 FYNNEI. CDR3 size: 14 residues. V was cut by 2 bases and J by 5 bases, with 10 bases left in between. The CDR3 sequence is CASSEYGENNEQFF. The CDR3 bases are TGTGCCAGCAGTGAATACGGGGAGAACAATGAGCAGTTCTTC. Together with reference TRBV2 and TRBJ2-1, the CDR3 gives the full variable domain: EPEVTQTPSHQVTQMGQEVILRCVPISNHLYFYWYRQILGQKVEFLVSFYNNEISEKSEIFDDQFSVERPDGSNFTLKIRSTKLEDSAMYFCASSEYGENNEQFFGPGTRLTVL.

The rearrangement uses TRBV7-2 and TRBJ2-1, with unresolved D. Germline CDR1 and CDR2: SGHTA and FQGNSA. The CDR3 runs to 10 residues. Between the trimmed V and J ends, which lost 8 bases and 5 bases, there was a span of 4 bases. The CDR3 DNA reads as TGTGCCAGCGGGCACAATGAGCAGTTCTTC. This translates into CASGHNEQFF.

The chain links TRBV19 to TRBJ2-1; D possibly corresponds to TRBD1 (6 bases). This CDR3 is built from 12 residues. Germline V gives CDR1 LNHDA, CDR2 SQIVND (reference sequence). V gave up 4 bases and J gave up 7 bases, with 8 bases separating them. CDR3 DNA sequence: TGTGCCAGTAGTAACAGGGTGAATGAGCAGTTCTTC. Protein product: CASSNRVNEQFF.

V usage is TRBV27 and J usage is TRBJ1-4, with D uncertain. V was pared by 7 bases and J by 2 bases, with 5 bases between. CDR1 and CDR2 from the germline V gene are MNHEY and SMNVEV (reference sequence). This CDR3 is built from 12 residues. The CDR3 reads CASKDTNEKLFF. The CDR3 coding sequence is TGTGCCAGCAAGGATACTAATGAAAAACTGTTTTTT.

The J gene is TRBJ2-3, the V gene TRBV27; the D is unclear. The V gene lost 5 bases and the J gene lost 0 bases, with 9 bases spanning the gap. The CDR3 is made up of 14 amino acids. Germline assignment: CDR1 MNHEY and CDR2 SMNVEV (reference sequence). The CDR3 here is CASSSYLSTDTQYF. The CDR3 DNA reads TGTGCCAGCAGTAGCTACCTCAGCACAGATACGCAGTATTTT.

The rearrangement uses TRBV6-5 and TRBJ2-2, with D perhaps matching TRBD2 (6 bases). The CDR3 contains 14 residues. With 5 bases removed from V and 1 base from J, the gap between germline ends came to 8 bases. Germline CDR1 is MNHEY and CDR2 is SVGAGI. The CDR3 nucleotides are TGTGCCAGCAGTCCGGGACTGAACACCGGGGAGCTGTTTTTT. This encodes CASSPGLNTGELFF.

The genes are TRBV7-2 and TRBJ2-1; 9 bases are shared with TRBD2. The CDR3 length is 16 residues. V dropped 1 base and J dropped 6; count of bases not matched to a gene: 7. Germline V CDR1 and CDR2: SGHTA, FQGNSA. The CDR3 nucleotides read TGTGCCAGCAGCTTAGTTCCCAGCGGGGGGTTCAATGAGCAGTTCTTC. This translates into CASSLVPSGGFNEQFF.

The chain combines TRBV2 with TRBJ1-3, with D possibly matching TRBD1 (5 bases). CDR3 length: 14 residues. Per germline, CDR1 SNHLY and CDR2 FYNNEI. V was pared by 6 bases and J by 0 bases, with 9 bases between. CDR3 sequence reads: CASSSTDSGNTIYF. The CDR3 region has the DNA TGTGCCAGCAGCTCGACAGACTCTGGAAACACCATATATTTT.

The CDR3 protein is CASSLSGWSGELFF. Here the CDR3 DNA reads TGTGCCAGCAGCTTATCGGGGTGGTCCGGGGAGCTGTTTTTT. The V call is TRBV13, the J call TRBJ2-2; a weak D match, TRBD2 (5 bases). CDR3 length: 14 amino acids. Trimming took 2 bases from V and 6 from J, leaving 10 bases between them. Germline V CDR1 and CDR2: PRHDT, FYEKMQ (reference sequence). Together with reference TRBV13 and TRBJ2-2, the CDR3 gives the full variable domain: AAGVIQSPRHLIKEKRETATLKCYPIPRHDTVYWYQQGPGQDPQFLISFYEKMQSDKGSIPDRFSAQQFSDYHSELNMSSLELGDSALYFCASSLSGWSGELFFGEGSRLTVL.

This sequence joins TRBV25-1 and TRBJ1-2, with D hard to call. Per the germline V gene, CDR1 is MGHDK and CDR2 is SYGVNS. Trimming took off 1 base at V and 0 bases at J, with 12 bases between the two ends. The CDR3 has 16 amino acids. The DNA of the CDR3 is TGTGCCAGCAGTGAATCGAGCAGATTAGCTAACTATGGCTACACCTTC. It translates to CASSESSRLANYGYTF.

The rearrangement joins TRBV29-1 to TRBJ1-4, with D possibly being TRBD1 (5 bases). Trimming shortened V by 3 bases and J by 8 bases, and 13 bases separated the two germline ends. The CDR3 totals 13 residues. CDR1 is SQVTM, CDR2 ANQGSEA, per germline. The CDR3 region has the DNA TGCAGCGTTGAGGGGCAGGAGGGCGAAAAACTGTTTTTT. Translated, it gives CSVEGQEGEKLFF. Complete variable domain (other parts from reference TRBV29-1 and TRBJ1-4): SAVISQKPSRDICQRGTSLTIQCQVDSQVTMMFWYRQQPGQSLTLIATANQGSEATYESGFVIDKFPISRPNLTFSTLTVSNMSPEDSSIYLCSVEGQEGEKLFFGSGTQLSVL.

The V and J genes are TRBV28 and TRBJ1-2, with TRBD1 matching 11 bases. Germline values: CDR1 MDHEN, CDR2 SYDVKM. The CDR3 contains 14 residues. V was clipped by 4 bases and J by 13 bases; unmatched bases: 11. The DNA for the CDR3 is TGTGCCAGCAGTTCCCTTCGAGGGACAGGGGGATCCACCTTC. This gives the protein CASSSLRGTGGSTF.

The genes are TRBV12-1 and TRBJ2-1. TRBV12-1 constitutes a pseudogene. The CDR3 consists of 15 residues. CDR3 loop: CASRAEGWSYNEQFF. The DNA for the CDR3 is TGTGCCAGCAGGGCGGAAGGGTGGTCCTACAATGAGCAGTTCTTC.

This chain connects TRBV19 to TRBJ1-1; TRBD1 aligns across 7 bases. The CDR3 consists of 15 residues. V was clipped by 8 bases and J by 2 bases; unmatched bases: 11. The germline V gene encodes CDR1 LNHDA and CDR2 SQIVND (reference sequence). The CDR3, as DNA: TGTGCCAGTGCGACGGGGACAGACGTAAACACTGAAGCTTTCTTT. It is translated as CASATGTDVNTEAFF.

The rearrangement uses TRBV9 and TRBJ2-1; D is perhaps TRBD1 (5 bases). CDR1 SGDLS and CDR2 YYNGEE come from the germline V gene. This CDR3 contains 14 residues. Trimming removed 3 bases from V and 9 bases from J, with 16 bases in between. The CDR3 region has the DNA TGTGCCAGCAGCGCACCCGGCCAGGGTGGTGAGCAGTTCTTC. It translates to CASSAPGQGGEQFF.

This clone was found a few times. The chain is built from TRBV6-5 and TRBJ1-6; the D is unclear. Per germline, CDR1 MNHEY and CDR2 SVGAGI. This CDR3 is built from 14 residues. Trimming shortened V by 7 bases and J by 9 bases, and 16 bases separated the two germline ends. The CDR3 DNA reads as TGTGCCAGCAAAGGCAGGCCGGCTAGTTCACCCCTCCACTTT. This sequence encodes CASKGRPASSPLHF.

The V gene is TRBV6-5, the J gene TRBJ1-6; D is ambiguous. CDR1 MNHEY and CDR2 SVGAGI come from the germline V gene. CDR3 length: 16 amino acids. V lost 2 bases to trimming and J lost 14 bases, with 22 bases between them. CDR3 residues: CASSYTDSPHPLTLHF. For the CDR3, the DNA is TGTGCCAGCAGTTACACGGACTCGCCCCATCCCTTGACCCTCCACTTT.

DNA of the CDR3: TGTGCCAGCAGCTTAACCGGACGCCGCTCTGGGGCCAACGTCCTGACTTTC. Protein sequence: CASSLTGRRSGANVLTF. The chain is built from TRBV5-8 and TRBJ2-6, with D uncertain. CDR1 is SGHTS and CDR2 is YDEGEE in the germline V gene. This CDR3 spans 17 amino acids. Trimming removed 2 bases from V and 0 bases from J, with 12 bases in between.

The chain links TRBV19 to TRBJ1-1; D is possibly TRBD1 (6 bases). This CDR3 has 19 amino acids. Germline CDR1 reads LNHDA; CDR2 reads SQIVND (reference sequence). With 3 bases removed from V and 4 bases from J, the gap between germline ends came to 27 bases. The CDR3 sequence: CASSMWGALLGARVTEAFF. CDR3 nucleotides: TGTGCCAGTAGTATGTGGGGGGCCCTTTTGGGGGCTAGAGTCACTGAAGCTTTCTTT.

The chain recombines TRBV28 with TRBJ1-2, with D possibly TRBD1 on 6 matching bases. This CDR3 region has 13 residues. V dropped 3 bases and J dropped 7 bases, with 12 bases sitting between them. Germline V lookup: CDR1 MDHEN, CDR2 SYDVKM. Here the CDR3 reads CASSFGGAVGYTF. The CDR3 nucleotides read TGTGCCAGCAGTTTCGGGGGCGCGGTTGGCTACACCTTC.

The J gene is TRBJ2-7, the V gene TRBV5-5; D ambiguous. Trimming took off 6 bases at V and 0 bases at J, with 7 bases between the two ends. The CDR3 runs to 12 residues. Germline loops: CDR1 SGHKS, CDR2 YYEKEE (reference sequence). CDR3 region: CASTGDSYEQYF. DNA for the CDR3: TGTGCCAGCACCGGAGACTCCTACGAGCAGTACTTC.

V and J are TRBV30 and TRBJ1-1; D remains unclear. The CDR3 loop spans 13 amino acids. CDR1 and CDR2 from the germline V gene are GTSNPN and SVGIG (reference sequence). V shed 0 bases and J shed 2 bases, with 7 bases lying between them. The CDR3 spells CAWSVQSNTEAFF. The CDR3 DNA reads TGTGCCTGGAGTGTACAGAGTAACACTGAAGCTTTCTTT.